Listed below are T cell receptor beta chains from one sample, sequenced in a study of shared T cell receptors in the human thymus. Measured with immunoSEQ multiplex PCR; TCRdb has only the in-frame clones, and not every one. The top ten hold under 0.012% of the sample, which has more than 550,000 clones, 80% to 90% seen once. These data also featured in a second study, about human thymus T cells.

Sequenced: thymocytes. Every receptor here comes from a girl under three years old with a congenital heart defect. Both conserved end residues are part of each CDR3. A D gene is named only where the DNA matches it firmly. A row's size may be missing; if present it is once, few, many or a size class.

j_call,d_call,v_call,clone_size,cdr3_nt,cdr3_aa
TRBJ2-1,TRBD1,TRBV5-1,.,TGCGCCAGCAGCTTGCGGACAGGGCGAGGGAATGAGCAGTTCTTC,CASSLRTGRGNEQFF
TRBJ2-7,TRBD1,TRBV5-1,.,TGCGCCAGCAGCCGGGACAGGGTAGCCTACGAGCAGTACTTC,CASSRDRVAYEQYF
TRBJ1-1,TRBD1,TRBV6-6,few,TGTGCCAGCAGTGGGACAGGGGATGAAGCTTTCTTT,CASSGTGDEAFF
TRBJ2-3,.,TRBV25-1,.,TGTGCCAGCAGTGAACAGAAATCGAATACGCAGTATTTT,CASSEQKSNTQYF
TRBJ1-1,.,TRBV15,once,TGTGCCACCAGCAGAGTAGCGTCACCGAGACTGAGGACTGAAGCTTTCTTT,CATSRVASPRLRTEAFF
TRBJ2-7,.,TRBV28,once,TGTGCCAGCAGTTTAGCGGGCCCGGGCCCTTACGAGCAGTACTTC,CASSLAGPGPYEQYF
TRBJ2-7,.,TRBV9,.,TGTGCCAGCAGCGTAGACTGGAGGGGCCTTTCCTACGAGCAGTACTTC,CASSVDWRGLSYEQYF
TRBJ2-2,TRBD1,TRBV7-9,once,TGTGCCAGCACAATCTCCGGGACAGACAACACCGGGGAGCTGTTTTTT,CASTISGTDNTGELFF
TRBJ1-2,.,TRBV28,few,TGTGCCAGCAGCCGCTCCGACGGACATACGTATGGCTACACCTTC,CASSRSDGHTYGYTF
TRBJ2-3,TRBD1,TRBV5-4,.,TGTGCCAGCAGCTTCCCGTCCGGACAGGGGAGGACAGATACGCAGTATTTT,CASSFPSGQGRTDTQYF
TRBJ1-3,.,TRBV6-5,few,TGTGCCAGCAGTTCTCGAGGGCCAGGGGATGGAAACACCATATATTTT,CASSSRGPGDGNTIYF